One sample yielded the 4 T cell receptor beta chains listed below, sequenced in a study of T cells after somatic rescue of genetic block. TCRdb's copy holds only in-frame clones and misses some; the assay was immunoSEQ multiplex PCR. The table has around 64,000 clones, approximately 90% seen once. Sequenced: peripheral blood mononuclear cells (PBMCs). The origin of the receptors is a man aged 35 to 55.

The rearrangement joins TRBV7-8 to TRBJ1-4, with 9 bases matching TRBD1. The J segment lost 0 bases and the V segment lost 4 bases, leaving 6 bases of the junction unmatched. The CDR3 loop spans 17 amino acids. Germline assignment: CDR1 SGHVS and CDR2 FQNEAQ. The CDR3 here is CASSSQGAIATNEKLFF. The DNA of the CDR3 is TGTGCCAGCAGCTCACAGGGGGCTATTGCAACTAATGAAAAACTGTTTTTT. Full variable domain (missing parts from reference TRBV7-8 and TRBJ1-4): GAGVSQSPRYKVAKRGQDVALRCDPISGHVSLFWYQQALGQGPEFLTYFQNEAQLDKSGLPSDRFFAERPEGSVSTLKIQRTQQEDSAVYLCASSSQGAIATNEKLFFGSGTQLSVL.

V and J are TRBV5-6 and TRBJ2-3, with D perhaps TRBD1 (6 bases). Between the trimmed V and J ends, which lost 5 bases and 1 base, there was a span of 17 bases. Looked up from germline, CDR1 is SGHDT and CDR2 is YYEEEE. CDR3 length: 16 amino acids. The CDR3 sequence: CASRWNGGWGTDTQYF. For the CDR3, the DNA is TGTGCCAGCAGGTGGAATGGGGGCTGGGGCACAGATACGCAGTATTTT.

This CDR3 reads CASSPSNTGELFF. CDR3 nucleotide sequence: TGTGCCAGCAGCCCCTCGAACACCGGGGAGCTGTTTTTT. The rearrangement joins TRBV11-2 to TRBJ2-2; D remains ambiguous. Trimming pared 5 bases from V and 0 bases from J, leaving 4 bases between. CDR1 and CDR2 from the germline V gene are SGHAT and FQNNGV. The CDR3 runs 13 residues. The whole variable domain, remainder taken from reference TRBV11-2 and TRBJ2-2, is EAGVAQSPRYKIIEKRQSVAFWCNPISGHATLYWYQQILGQGPKLLIQFQNNGVVDDSQLPKDRFSAERLKGVDSTLKIQPAKLEDSAVYLCASSPSNTGELFFGEGSRLTVL.

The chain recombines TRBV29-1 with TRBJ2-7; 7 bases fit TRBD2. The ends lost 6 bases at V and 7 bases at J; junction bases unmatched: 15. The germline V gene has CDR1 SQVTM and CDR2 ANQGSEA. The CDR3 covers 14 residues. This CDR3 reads CSVVRGGEREEQYF. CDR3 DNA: TGCAGCGTCGTTCGGGGAGGGGAAAGGGAGGAGCAGTACTTC.